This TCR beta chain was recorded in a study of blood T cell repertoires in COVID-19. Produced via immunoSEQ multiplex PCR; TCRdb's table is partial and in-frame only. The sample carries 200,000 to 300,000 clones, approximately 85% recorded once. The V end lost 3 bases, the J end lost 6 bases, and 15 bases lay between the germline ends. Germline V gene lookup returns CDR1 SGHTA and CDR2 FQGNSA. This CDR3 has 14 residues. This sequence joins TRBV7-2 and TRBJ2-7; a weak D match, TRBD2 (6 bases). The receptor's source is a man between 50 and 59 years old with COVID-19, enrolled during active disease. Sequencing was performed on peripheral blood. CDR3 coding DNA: TGTGCCAGCAGCTTTTTACGGGGGACGGGCGAGCAGTACTTC. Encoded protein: CASSFLRGTGEQYF.